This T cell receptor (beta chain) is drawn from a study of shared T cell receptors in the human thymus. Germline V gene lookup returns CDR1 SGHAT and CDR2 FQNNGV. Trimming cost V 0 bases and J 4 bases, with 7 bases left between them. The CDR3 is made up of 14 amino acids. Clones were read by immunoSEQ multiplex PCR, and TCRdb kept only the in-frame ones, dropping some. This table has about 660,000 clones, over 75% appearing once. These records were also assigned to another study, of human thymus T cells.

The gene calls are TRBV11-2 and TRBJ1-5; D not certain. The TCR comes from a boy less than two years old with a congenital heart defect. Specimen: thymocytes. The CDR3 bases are TGTGCCAGCAGCTTAGATCGCCTAAATCAGCCCCAGCATTTT. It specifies CASSLDRLNQPQHF.